This TCR beta chain was documented in a study of T cell repertoires in cytomegalovirus infection. Across the whole study: Well-studied HLA-B-restricted epitopes and recently identified HLA-C-restricted epitopes of CMV were both used in the study. Study-level findings and limits: Based on cumulative public TCR beta family frequency, carriers of CMV plus the relevant HLA were identified.

Trimming cost V 6 bases and J 10 bases, with 13 bases left between them. CDR1 and CDR2 (germline): MNHEY, SVGAGI. The CDR3 totals 12 residues. This clonotype has a handful of counts. Its antigen is unknown. Each CDR3 protein gets one entry after TCRdb re-called the reads with MiXCR. The sample contains fewer than 650,000 distinct CDR3 sequences, around two fifths of which appear only once. Sequenced material: cultured PBMCs, taken from culture after CMV antigen stimulation. The rearrangement uses TRBV6-5 and TRBJ2-1, with D perhaps TRBD1 (5 bases). This receptor was taken from a human donor in good health (CMV status not recorded). Some clones in this sample may be carry-over from other donors' samples. The CDR3 coding sequence is TGTGCCAGCAGGAACATCCAGGGAGAGCAGTTCTTC. Its protein product is CASRNIQGEQFF.